The present TCR beta chain was sequenced within a study of monozygotic twins with inflammatory bowel disease. Whole-study findings and limits: Distinct T cell subtypes could not be told apart.

One entry per CDR3 protein, without DNA, is what TCRdb gives after re-calling the 5' RACE reads. The sample table sets out about 130,000 distinct CDR3 sequences. Looked up from germline, CDR1 is SGHRS and CDR2 is YFSETQ. The CDR3 runs to 16 residues. As for this clonotype: Its antigen remains unknown.

The specimen sequenced was blood. The V gene is TRBV5-1, the J gene TRBJ2-4. The TCR sequence derives from a human donor with ulcerative colitis or Crohn's disease, or a healthy co-twin of an affected twin (not recorded which). CDR3 residues: CASSPDGRMDVNIQYF. The full variable domain, its missing parts supplied by reference TRBV5-1 and TRBJ2-4, is KAGVTQTPRYLIKTRGQQVTLSCSPISGHRSVSWYQQTPGQGLQFLFEYFSETQRNKGNFPGRFSGRQFSNSRSEMNVSTLELGDSALYLCASSPDGRMDVNIQYFGAGTRLSVL.